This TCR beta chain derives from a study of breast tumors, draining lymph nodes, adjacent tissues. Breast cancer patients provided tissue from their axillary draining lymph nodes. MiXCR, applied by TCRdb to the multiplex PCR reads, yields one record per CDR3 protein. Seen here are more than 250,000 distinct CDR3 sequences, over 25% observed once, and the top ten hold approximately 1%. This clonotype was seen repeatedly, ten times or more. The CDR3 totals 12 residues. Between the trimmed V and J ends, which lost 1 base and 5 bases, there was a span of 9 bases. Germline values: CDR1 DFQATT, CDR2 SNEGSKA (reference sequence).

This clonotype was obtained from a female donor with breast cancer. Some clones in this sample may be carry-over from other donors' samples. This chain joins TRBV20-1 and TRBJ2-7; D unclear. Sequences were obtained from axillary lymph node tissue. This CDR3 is CSARATANEQYF. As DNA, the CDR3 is TGCAGTGCTAGAGCAACAGCCAACGAGCAGTACTTC.